One sample yielded the 6 T cell receptor beta chains listed below, sequenced in a study of shared clonotypes between healthy human individuals. Assay used: immunoSEQ multiplex PCR; TCRdb lists only in-frame clones, some missing. The data hold millions of clones, with roughly 92% observed a single time. Specimen: naive CD4+ T cells sorted from blood. Noted subset: CD45RA+ positively selected. The receptors were sampled from a man between 18 and 29 years old in good health.

V and J are TRBV6-6 and TRBJ2-3, with a tentative D call TRBD1 (6 bases). CDR3 length equals 14 residues. Germline V lookup: CDR1 MNHNY, CDR2 SVGAGI (reference sequence). Trimming pared 2 bases from V and 7 bases from J, leaving 13 bases between. The CDR3 is CASSYPGQTHTQYF. For the CDR3, the DNA is TGTGCCAGCAGTTACCCTGGACAGACCCATACGCAGTATTTT.

The chain employs TRBV4-1 and TRBJ1-1; D not certain. The CDR3 contains 16 residues. V was shortened by 4 bases and J by 1 base, with 16 bases between the two germline ends. Germline CDR1 and CDR2: MGHRA and YSYEKL. For the CDR3, the DNA is TGCGCCAGCAGCCGCCCGGAAGGGCGGGAGAACACTGAAGCTTTCTTT. It specifies CASSRPEGRENTEAFF.

The V gene is TRBV6-6, the J gene TRBJ1-6; tentatively, D is TRBD1 (5 bases). The CDR3 has 14 residues. Trimming took 2 bases from V and 7 from J, leaving 9 bases between them. Germline values: CDR1 MNHNY, CDR2 SVGAGI (reference sequence). The CDR3 bases are TGTGCCAGCAGTTACGGACAAGTCAATTCACCCCTCCACTTT. Translated: CASSYGQVNSPLHF.

For this clone: Relative to the germline gene, one junction end is altered; a read error may explain this. This CDR3 is also generated by other DNA sequences in the sample. The rearrangement uses TRBV5-1 and TRBJ1-4; perhaps TRBD1 as D (6 bases). The V gene's germline CDR1 is SGHRS and CDR2 YFSETQ. CDR3 size: 14 residues. The DNA for the CDR3 is TGCGCCAGCAGCTCCGGACAGACTAACGAAAAACTGTTTTTT. Amino acids: CASSSGQTNEKLFF.

The J gene is TRBJ2-7, the V gene TRBV4-3; D is ambiguous. The CDR3 contains 13 residues. CDR1 LGHNA and CDR2 YSLEER come from the germline V gene. The V and J ends lost 0 bases and 9 bases respectively, with 12 bases between them. CDR3 loop: CASSQDLGRGQYF. The CDR3 DNA is TGCGCCAGCAGCCAAGATCTAGGTCGTGGGCAGTACTTC.

The chain carries TRBV19 and TRBJ2-2; 7 bases agree with TRBD1. The CDR3 totals 13 residues. Germline-derived CDR1 and CDR2 are LNHDA and SQIVND (reference sequence). Trimming removed 5 bases from V and 13 bases from J; junction bases left unmatched: 10. The CDR3 sequence: CASSPRGTSGLFF. CDR3 DNA: TGTGCCAGTAGTCCCAGGGGGACATCGGGGCTGTTTTTT.